This T cell receptor (beta chain) originates from a study of blood T cell repertoires in COVID-19. The wider study: The United States, Italy and Spain provided the acute and convalescent COVID-19 samples.

V lost 3 bases, J lost 1 base, and 13 bases lay in between. Germline V lookup: CDR1 MNHEY, CDR2 SMNVEV (reference sequence). The CDR3 is made up of 15 amino acids. Per the original data handling: Reference gene primer amplification yielded estimated nucleated cell counts. Some clones are missing from TCRdb's copy, which holds only in-frame ones; the method was immunoSEQ multiplex PCR. That table furnishes V, J and clone size, whereas the DNA furnished D and trimming. The sample yields 85,000 to 130,000 clones, 80% to 90% seen once. V usage is TRBV27 and J usage is TRBJ2-7; D call uncertain. The origin of this receptor is a woman in her fifties or sixties who had recovered from COVID-19. Sample: PBMCs or T cells enriched from blood (not recorded which). The CDR3 DNA follows: TGTGCCAGCAGTTTGTCGCCCGGAGCGTCCTACGAGCAGTACTTC. Amino acid sequence: CASSLSPGASYEQYF.